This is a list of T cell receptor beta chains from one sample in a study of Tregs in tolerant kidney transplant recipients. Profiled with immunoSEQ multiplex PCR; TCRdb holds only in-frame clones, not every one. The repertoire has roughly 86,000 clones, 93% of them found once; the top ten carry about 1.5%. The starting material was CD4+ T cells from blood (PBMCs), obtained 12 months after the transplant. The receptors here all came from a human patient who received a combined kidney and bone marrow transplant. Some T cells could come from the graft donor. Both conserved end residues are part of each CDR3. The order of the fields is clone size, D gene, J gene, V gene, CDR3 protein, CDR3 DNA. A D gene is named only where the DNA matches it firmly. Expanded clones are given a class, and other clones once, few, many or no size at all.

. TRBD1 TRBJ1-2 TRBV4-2 CASSEDRGRNYGYTF TGTGCCAGCAGCGAAGACAGGGGGCGCAACTATGGCTACACCTTC
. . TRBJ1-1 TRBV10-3 CAISEHFTEAFF TGTGCCATCAGTGAGCACTTCACTGAAGCTTTCTTT
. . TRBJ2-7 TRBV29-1 CSVEVGAGTGEQYF TGCAGCGTTGAAGTGGGGGCGGGTACGGGAGAGCAGTACTTC
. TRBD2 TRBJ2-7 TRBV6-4 CASSGRQAGGSSYEQYF TGTGCCAGCAGTGGCCGGCAAGCGGGAGGGTCCTCCTACGAGCAGTACTTC
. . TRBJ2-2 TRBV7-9 CASFAKDTNTGELFF TGTGCCAGCTTCGCGAAGGACACAAACACCGGGGAGCTGTTTTTT
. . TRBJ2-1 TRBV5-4 CAVKMGGASSYNEQFF TGTGCCGTTAAAATGGGCGGGGCGAGCTCCTACAATGAGCAGTTCTTC
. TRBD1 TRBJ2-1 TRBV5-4 CASSRPGQYNEQFF TGTGCCAGCAGTCGTCCGGGACAGTACAATGAGCAGTTCTTC
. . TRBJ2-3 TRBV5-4 CASSLDPAGFTDTQYF TGTGCCAGCAGCTTGGATCCAGCGGGCTTCACAGATACGCAGTATTTT
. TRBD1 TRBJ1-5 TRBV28 CASSLPGGISSNQPQHF TGTGCCAGCAGTTTACCAGGGGGCATCAGCAGCAATCAGCCCCAGCATTTT
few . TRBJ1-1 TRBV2 CASSAGGWMNTEAFF TGTGCCAGCAGTGCGGGGGGGTGGATGAACACTGAAGCTTTCTTT
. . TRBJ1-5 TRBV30 CAWSVSQNNQPQHF TGTGCCTGGAGTGTATCACAGAACAATCAGCCCCAGCATTTT
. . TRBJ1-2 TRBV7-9 CASSTLDSLRGYTF TGTGCCAGCAGCACCCTGGACAGTCTTCGAGGCTACACCTTC
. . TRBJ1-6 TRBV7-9 CASSSSLGSASPLHF TGTGCCAGCAGCTCTAGTCTTGGGAGCGCCTCACCCCTCCACTTT
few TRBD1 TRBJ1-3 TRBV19 CASSTRRQGSGNTIYF TGTGCCAGTAGTACTAGACGACAGGGCTCTGGAAACACCATATATTTT
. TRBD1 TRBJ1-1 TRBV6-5 CASSRDREYTEAFF TGTGCCAGCAGTCGGGACAGGGAGTACACTGAAGCTTTCTTT
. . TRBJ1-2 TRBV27 CASSPRRGPLFGDGYTF TGTGCCAGCAGTCCCCGTAGAGGGCCGCTGTTTGGTGATGGCTACACCTTC
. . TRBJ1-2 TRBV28 CASTLGARIGYTF TGTGCCAGCACCTTGGGGGCGCGGATAGGCTACACCTTC
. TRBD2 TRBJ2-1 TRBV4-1 CASSRGSGSYNEQFF TGCGCCAGCAGTCGAGGTAGCGGGAGTTACAATGAGCAGTTCTTC
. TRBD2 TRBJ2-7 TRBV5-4 CASSLASGKTYEQYF TGTGCCAGCAGCCTTGCTAGCGGGAAGACCTACGAGCAGTACTTC
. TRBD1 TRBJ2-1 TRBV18 CASSGTEGIVYEFF TGTGCCAGCTCTGGGACAGAAGGAATCGTATATGAGTTCTTC
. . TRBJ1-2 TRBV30 CAWTRTPGANYGYTF TGTGCCTGGACTCGTACCCCAGGGGCCAACTATGGCTACACCTTC
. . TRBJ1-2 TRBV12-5 CASGLRLLGVNYGYTF TGTGCTAGTGGTCTCCGCCTCCTCGGGGTTAACTATGGCTACACCTTC
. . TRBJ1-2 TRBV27 CASSLRWQVDGYTF TGTGCCAGCAGTTTGCGCTGGCAGGTGGATGGCTACACCTTC
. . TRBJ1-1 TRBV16 CASSQSVHRVMRTEAFF TGTGCCAGCAGCCAATCGGTACACAGGGTCATGAGGACTGAAGCTTTCTTT
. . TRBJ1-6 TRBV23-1 CASSRLARGLYNSPLHF TGCGCCAGCAGTCGACTCGCCCGGGGTTTATATAATTCACCCCTCCACTTT
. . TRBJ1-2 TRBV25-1 CASSELWTEGYTF TGTGCCAGCAGTGAATTGTGGACAGAGGGCTACACCTTC
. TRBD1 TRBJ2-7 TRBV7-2 CASSFADRGFYEQYF TGTGCCAGCAGCTTCGCGGACAGGGGATTCTACGAGCAGTACTTC
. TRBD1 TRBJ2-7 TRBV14 CASSQGTYRGTGHSYEQYF TGTGCCAGCAGCCAAGGGACGTACAGAGGGACAGGGCACTCCTACGAGCAGTACTTC
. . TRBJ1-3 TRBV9 CASSVRGGNTIYF TGTGCCAGCAGCGTTCGAGGGGGAAACACCATATATTTT